Sequencing of this TCR beta chain was carried out in a study of CD8+CD57+ T cells in acquired aplastic anemia. Study observations and caveats: A set of some 28 CD8+ CDR3 sequences was shared between patients and controls, and these sequences appeared highly expressed in patients.

According to the study, genomic DNA was the template for TCR beta VDJ and CDR3 profiling. TCRdb ran MiXCR on the reads and lists one entry per CDR3 protein. This sample has 150,000 to 200,000 distinct CDR3 sequences; roughly 64% occur once, and the top ten carry 35% to 55%. The CDR3 loop spans 15 amino acids. Germline CDR1 is LNHNV and CDR2 is YYDKDF (reference sequence). Trimming removed 0 bases from V and 0 bases from J, with 9 bases in between. Details on this clonotype: Its antigen is not identified.

Sequencing input: sorted CD4+, CD8+, or CD8+CD57+ T cells (not recorded which) from PBMCs. The chain carries TRBV15 and TRBJ2-7, with a weak D call TRBD2 (6 bases). This TCR was sampled from a human donor with severe aplastic anemia or a healthy control (not recorded which). DNA for the CDR3: TGTGCCACCAGCAGAGAGGCGACTAGCTCCTACGAGCAGTACTTC. Amino acid sequence: CATSREATSSYEQYF.